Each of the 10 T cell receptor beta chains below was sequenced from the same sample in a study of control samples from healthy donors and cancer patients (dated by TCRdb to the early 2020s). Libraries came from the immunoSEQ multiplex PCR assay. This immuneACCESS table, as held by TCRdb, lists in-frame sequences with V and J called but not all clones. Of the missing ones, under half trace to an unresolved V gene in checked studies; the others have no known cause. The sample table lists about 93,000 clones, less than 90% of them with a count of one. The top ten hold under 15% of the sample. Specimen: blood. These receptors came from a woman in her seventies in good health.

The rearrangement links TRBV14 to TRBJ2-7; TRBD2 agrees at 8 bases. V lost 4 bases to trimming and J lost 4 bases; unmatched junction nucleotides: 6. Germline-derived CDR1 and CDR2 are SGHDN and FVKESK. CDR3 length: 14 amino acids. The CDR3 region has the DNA TGTGCCAGCAGCCGTAGCGGGACCTTATACGAGCAGTACTTC. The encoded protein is CASSRSGTLYEQYF. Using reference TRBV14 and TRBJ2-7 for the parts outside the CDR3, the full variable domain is EAGVTQFPSHSVIEKGQTVTLRCDPISGHDNLYWYRRVMGKEIKFLLHFVKESKQDESGMPNNRFLAERTGGTYSTLKVQPAELEDSGVYFCASSRSGTLYEQYFGPGTRLTVT.

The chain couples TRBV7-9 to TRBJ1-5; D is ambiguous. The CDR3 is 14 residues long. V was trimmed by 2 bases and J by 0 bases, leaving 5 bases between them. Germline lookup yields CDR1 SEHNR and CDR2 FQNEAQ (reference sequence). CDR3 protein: CASSLSISNQPQHF. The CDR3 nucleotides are TGTGCCAGCAGCTTATCCATTAGCAATCAGCCCCAGCATTTT.

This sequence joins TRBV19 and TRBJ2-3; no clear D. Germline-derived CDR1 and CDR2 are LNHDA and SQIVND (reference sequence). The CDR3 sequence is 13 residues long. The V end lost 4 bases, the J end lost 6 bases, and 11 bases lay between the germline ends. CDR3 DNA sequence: TGTGCCAGTAGTAGAGCTAGTAGGGATACGCAGTATTTT. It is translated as CASSRASRDTQYF.

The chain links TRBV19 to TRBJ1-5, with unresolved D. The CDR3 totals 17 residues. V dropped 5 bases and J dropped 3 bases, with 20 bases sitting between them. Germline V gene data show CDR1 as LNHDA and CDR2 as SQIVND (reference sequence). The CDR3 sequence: CASSLNTDSRANQPQHF. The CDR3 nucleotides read TGTGCCAGTAGTCTAAACACCGACTCACGGGCCAATCAGCCCCAGCATTTT.

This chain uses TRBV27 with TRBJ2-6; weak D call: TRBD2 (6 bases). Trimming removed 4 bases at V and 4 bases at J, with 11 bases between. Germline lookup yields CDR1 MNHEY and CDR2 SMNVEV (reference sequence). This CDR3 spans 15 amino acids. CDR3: CASSSAGAGANVLTF. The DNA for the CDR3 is TGTGCCAGCAGTTCAGCGGGTGCCGGGGCCAACGTCCTGACTTTC.

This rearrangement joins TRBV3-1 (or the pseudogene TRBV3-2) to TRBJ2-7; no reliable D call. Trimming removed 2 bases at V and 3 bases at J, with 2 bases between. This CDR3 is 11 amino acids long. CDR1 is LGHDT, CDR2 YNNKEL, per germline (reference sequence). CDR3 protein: CASSQNYEQYF. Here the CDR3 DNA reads TGTGCCAGCAGCCAAAACTACGAGCAGTACTTC.

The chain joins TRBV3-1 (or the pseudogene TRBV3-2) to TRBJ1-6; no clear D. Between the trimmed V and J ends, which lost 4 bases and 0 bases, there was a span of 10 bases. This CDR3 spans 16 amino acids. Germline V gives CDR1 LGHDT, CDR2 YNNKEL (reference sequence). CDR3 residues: CASSPRQPSYNSPLHF. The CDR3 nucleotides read TGTGCCAGCAGCCCCAGACAACCCTCCTATAATTCACCCCTCCACTTT.

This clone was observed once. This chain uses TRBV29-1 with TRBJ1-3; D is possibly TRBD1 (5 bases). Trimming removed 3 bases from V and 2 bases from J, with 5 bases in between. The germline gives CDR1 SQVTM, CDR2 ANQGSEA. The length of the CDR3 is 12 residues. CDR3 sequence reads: CSVEGPGNTIYF. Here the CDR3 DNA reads TGCAGCGTTGAGGGGCCTGGAAACACCATATATTTT.

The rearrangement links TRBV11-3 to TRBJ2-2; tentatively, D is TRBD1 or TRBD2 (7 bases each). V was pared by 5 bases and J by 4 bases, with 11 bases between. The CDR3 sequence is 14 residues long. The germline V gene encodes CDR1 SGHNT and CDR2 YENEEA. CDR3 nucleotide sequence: TGTGCCAGCAGCCCAGGGGGGGGCACCGGGGAGCTGTTTTTT. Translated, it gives CASSPGGGTGELFF. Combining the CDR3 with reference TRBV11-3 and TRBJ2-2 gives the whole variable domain EAGVVQSPRYKIIEKKQPVAFWCNPISGHNTLYWYLQNLGQGPELLIRYENEEAVDDSQLPKDRFSAERLKGVDSTLKIQPAELGDSAVYLCASSPGGGTGELFFGEGSRLTVL.

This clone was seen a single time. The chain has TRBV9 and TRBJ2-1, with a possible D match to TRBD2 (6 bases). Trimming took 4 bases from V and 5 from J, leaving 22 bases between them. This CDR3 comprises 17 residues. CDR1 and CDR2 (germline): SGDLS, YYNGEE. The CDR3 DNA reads TGTGCCAGCAGCCCTCACCCCCCGGGAGTAGCCCACAATGAGCAGTTCTTC. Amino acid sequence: CASSPHPPGVAHNEQFF.